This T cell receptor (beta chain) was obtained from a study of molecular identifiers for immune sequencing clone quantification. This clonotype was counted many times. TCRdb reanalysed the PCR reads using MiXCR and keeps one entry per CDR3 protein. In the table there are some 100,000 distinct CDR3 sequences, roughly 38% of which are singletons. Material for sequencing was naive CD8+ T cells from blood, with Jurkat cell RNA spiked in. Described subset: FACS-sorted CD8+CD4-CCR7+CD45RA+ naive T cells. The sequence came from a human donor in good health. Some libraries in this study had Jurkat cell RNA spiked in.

CDR3 protein: CASSLGDAGANVLTF. The CDR3 DNA reads as TGTGCCAGCAGTTTAGGTGACGCTGGGGCCAACGTCCTGACTTTC. The rearrangement joins TRBV28 to TRBJ2-6, with D unresolved. V shed 2 bases and J shed 2 bases, with 7 bases lying between them. Germline V lookup: CDR1 MDHEN, CDR2 SYDVKM. This CDR3 spans 15 amino acids.